The clone carrying this T cell receptor (beta chain) has a count of ten or more. Its antigen remains unknown. TCRdb ran MiXCR on the reads and lists one entry per CDR3 protein. The table records 150,000 to 200,000 distinct CDR3 sequences, approximately 28% of them present only once. V lost 6 bases and J lost 13, with 17 bases in between. The CDR3 sequence is 12 residues long. These data originate in a study of T cell repertoires in cytomegalovirus infection. About the study: Matching HLA type, along with CMV infection, was indicated by public TCR beta signatures.

Study-wide findings and caveats: Carriage of CMV together with the relevant HLA was identifiable through cumulative public TCR beta family frequency. HLA-C-restricted CMV-specific TCR beta clonotypes prevailed in the ex vivo response.

Material for sequencing was PBMCs. The chain is built from TRBV12-3 or TRBV12-4 and TRBJ2-3; maybe TRBD2 (8 bases). The sequence was obtained from a human donor in good health (CMV status not recorded). Some clones in this sample may be carry-over from other donors' samples. CDR3 in DNA: TGTGCCAGCAGCCCGGGAGGGGGCTTAAAGTATTTT. Its protein is CASSPGGGLKYF.